The source of this T cell receptor beta chain is a study of T cell repertoires in cytomegalovirus infection. TCRdb called the reads again in MiXCR, with one record for every CDR3 protein. The sample holds around 430,000 distinct CDR3 sequences, about 42% seen once. For this clonotype: Its antigen is unknown.

This clonotype originated in a human donor in good health (CMV status not recorded). Some clones in this sample may be carry-over from other donors' samples. The sequencing used cultured PBMCs, collected from culture after CMV antigen stimulation.

In DNA, the CDR3 is TGTGCCAGCAGCCGTACTAGCGGGGGGGCCAATGAGCAGTTCTTC. This translates into CASSRTSGGANEQFF. The V gene is TRBV5-4, the J gene TRBJ2-1; 13 bases agree with TRBD2. The germline CDR1 and CDR2 sequences are SGHNT and YYREEE (reference sequence). Unmatched junction bases numbered 4, after V lost 4 bases and J lost 6 bases. The CDR3 has 15 amino acids.